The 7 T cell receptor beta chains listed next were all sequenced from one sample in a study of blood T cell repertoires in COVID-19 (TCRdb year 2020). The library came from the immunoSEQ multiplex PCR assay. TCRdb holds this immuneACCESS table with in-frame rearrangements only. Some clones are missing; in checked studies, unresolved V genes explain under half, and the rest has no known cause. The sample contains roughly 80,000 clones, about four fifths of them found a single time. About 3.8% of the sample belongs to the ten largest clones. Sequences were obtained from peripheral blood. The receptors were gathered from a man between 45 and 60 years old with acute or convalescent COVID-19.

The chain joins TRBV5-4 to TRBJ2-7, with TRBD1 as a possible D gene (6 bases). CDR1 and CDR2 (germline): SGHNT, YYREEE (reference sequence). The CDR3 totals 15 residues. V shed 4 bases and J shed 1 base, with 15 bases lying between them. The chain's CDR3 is CASSLDRSLSYEQYF. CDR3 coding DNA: TGTGCCAGCAGCCTCGACAGGTCCTTATCCTACGAGCAGTACTTC. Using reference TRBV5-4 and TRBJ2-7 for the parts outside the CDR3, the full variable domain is ETGVTQSPTHLIKTRGQQVTLRCSSQSGHNTVSWYQQALGQGPQFIFQYYREEENGRGNFPPRFSGLQFPNYSSELNVNALELDDSALYLCASSLDRSLSYEQYFGPGTRLTVT.

The chain's CDR3 is CASSQDSDSGSSYEQYF. The CDR3 nucleotides read TGCGCCAGCAGCCAAGATTCGGATAGCGGCAGCTCCTACGAGCAGTACTTC. This chain uses TRBV4-1 with TRBJ2-7, with D perhaps matching TRBD2 (6 bases). V lost 0 bases, J lost 0 bases, and 15 bases lay in between. Germline V CDR1 and CDR2: MGHRA, YSYEKL. The CDR3 extends over 17 amino acids.

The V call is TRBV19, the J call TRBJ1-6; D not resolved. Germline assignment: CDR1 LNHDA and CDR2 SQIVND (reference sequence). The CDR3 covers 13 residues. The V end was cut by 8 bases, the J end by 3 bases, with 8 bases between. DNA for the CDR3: TGTGCCAGTGCAGCGTACTATAATTCACCCCTCCACTTT. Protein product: CASAAYYNSPLHF.

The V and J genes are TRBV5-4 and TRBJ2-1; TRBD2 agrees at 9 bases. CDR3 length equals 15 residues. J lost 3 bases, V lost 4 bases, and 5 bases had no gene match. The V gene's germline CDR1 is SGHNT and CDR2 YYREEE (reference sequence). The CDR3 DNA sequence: TGTGCCAGCAGCCTGATAGCGGGGGTCTACAATGAGCAGTTCTTC. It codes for CASSLIAGVYNEQFF.

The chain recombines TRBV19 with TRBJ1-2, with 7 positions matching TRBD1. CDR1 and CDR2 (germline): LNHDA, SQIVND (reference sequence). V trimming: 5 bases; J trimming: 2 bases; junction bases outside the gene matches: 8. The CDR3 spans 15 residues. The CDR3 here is CASSPSRGDNYGYTF. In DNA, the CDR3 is TGTGCCAGTAGTCCATCCAGGGGGGACAACTATGGCTACACCTTC.

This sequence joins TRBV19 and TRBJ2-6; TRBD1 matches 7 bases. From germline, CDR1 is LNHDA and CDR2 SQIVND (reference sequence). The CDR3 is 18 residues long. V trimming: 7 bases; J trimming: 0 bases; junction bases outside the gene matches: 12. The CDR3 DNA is TGTGCCAGTATAGATGGTGGGACAGCCAGCTCTGGGGCCAACGTCCTGACTTTC. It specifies CASIDGGTASSGANVLTF.

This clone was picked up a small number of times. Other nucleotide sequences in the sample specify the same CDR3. CDR3 sequence (DNA): TGTGCCAGCAGTTCTCCAGGGTATGGCTACACCTTC. This gives the protein CASSSPGYGYTF. The chain links TRBV12-3 or TRBV12-4 to TRBJ1-2, with D perhaps matching TRBD1 (5 bases). Trimming stripped 4 bases from V and 5 bases from J, with 8 bases between. The CDR3 consists of 12 residues.